One and the same sample provided the 10 T cell receptor beta chains below, sequenced in a study of response to subunit inactivated influenza vaccine. TCRdb analysed the RT-PCR reads with MiXCR anew, one entry per CDR3 protein. This table holds hundreds of thousands of distinct CDR3 sequences, approximately 15% found once. The sequences come from PBMCs from blood, collected around 14 days before vaccination. These receptor sequences come from a middle-aged man who received an inactivated influenza vaccine.

The chain joins TRBV18 to TRBJ1-1; possibly TRBD1 for D (6 bases). Germline V gives CDR1 KGHSH, CDR2 LQKENI. V was trimmed by 3 bases and J by 1 base, leaving 12 bases between them. The CDR3 extends over 15 amino acids. Written as DNA, the CDR3 is TGTGCCAGCTCACCTTCACGGACAGAGAACACTGAAGCTTTCTTT. This gives the protein CASSPSRTENTEAFF.

In this sample, this clonotype turned up a few times. The V call is TRBV6-2 or TRBV6-3, the J call TRBJ2-7, with 13 bases lining up with TRBD2. The CDR3 length is 19 residues. J lost 1 base, V lost 2 bases, and 11 bases had no gene match. Looked up from germline, CDR1 is MNHEY and CDR2 is SVGEGT. CDR3: CASSYGTSGEKAGSYEQYF. CDR3 coding DNA: TGTGCCAGCAGTTACGGGACTAGCGGGGAAAAAGCCGGTTCCTACGAGCAGTACTTC.

The table lists this clonotype with a few counts. The V and J genes are TRBV3-1 and TRBJ1-1; possibly TRBD1 for D (5 bases). Trimming removed 1 base at V and 3 bases at J, with 9 bases between. Looked up from germline, CDR1 is LGHDT and CDR2 is YNNKEL (reference sequence). This CDR3 has 14 residues. The CDR3, as DNA: TGTGCCAGCAGCCAAGGGGCAGGGCACACTGAAGCTTTCTTT. Residues: CASSQGAGHTEAFF.

This clonotype appeared a few times. The chain links TRBV9 to TRBJ1-5; a weak D match, TRBD1 (5 bases). Germline CDR1 is SGDLS and CDR2 is YYNGEE. With 2 bases removed from V and 6 bases from J, the gap between germline ends came to 15 bases. This CDR3 has 15 amino acids. The CDR3 sequence is CASSVGREEGQPQHF. The CDR3 coding sequence is TGTGCCAGCAGCGTCGGCAGGGAGGAGGGTCAGCCCCAGCATTTT.

In its sample, this clonotype was seen many times. This chain joins TRBV29-1 and TRBJ1-2, with 7 bases identical to TRBD1. This CDR3 has 11 residues. J was trimmed by 4 bases and V by 6 bases; bases with no gene match: 2. In germline, CDR1 is SQVTM, CDR2 ANQGSEA. The CDR3 nucleotides read TGCAGCGTCCGGGACAGCTATGGCTACACCTTC. Its translation is CSVRDSYGYTF. Looking up the rest from reference TRBV29-1 and TRBJ1-2 gives the full variable domain: SAVISQKPSRDICQRGTSLTIQCQVDSQVTMMFWYRQQPGQSLTLIATANQGSEATYESGFVIDKFPISRPNLTFSTLTVSNMSPEDSSIYLCSVRDSYGYTFGSGTRLTVV.

This clonotype has more than one count but fewer than ten. This chain uses TRBV29-1 with TRBJ1-1; 11 bases match TRBD1. This CDR3 region has 13 residues. The V gene end was trimmed by 5 bases and the J gene end by 4 bases; junction bases not matched to a gene: 3. Germline CDR1 is SQVTM and CDR2 is ANQGSEA. This CDR3 reads CSVTGTGGTEAFF. The CDR3 DNA is TGCAGCGTTACCGGGACAGGGGGCACTGAAGCTTTCTTT.

This clonotype has a handful of counts. The chain joins TRBV20-1 to TRBJ2-5; the D gene could be TRBD1 or TRBD2 (5 bases each). The germline gives CDR1 DFQATT, CDR2 SNEGSKA (reference sequence). The CDR3 totals 13 residues. V was cut by 6 bases and J by 1 base, with 12 bases left in between. Here the CDR3 reads CSALTGAQETQYF. Written as DNA, the CDR3 is TGCAGTGCCCTTACCGGGGCCCAAGAGACCCAGTACTTC.

The chain couples TRBV6-2 or TRBV6-3 to TRBJ2-1; TRBD2 is a possible D gene (6 bases). Trimming took 3 bases from V and 7 from J, leaving 19 bases between them. This CDR3 contains 16 residues. The germline gives CDR1 MNHEY, CDR2 SVGEGT. The CDR3 coding sequence is TGTGCCAGCAGTTATGATCTGGGGCGGGGAAGGAATGAGCAGTTCTTC. It specifies CASSYDLGRGRNEQFF.

This clonotype has more than one count but fewer than ten. The chain employs TRBV6-1 and TRBJ2-7; 11 bases line up with TRBD2. The CDR3 loop spans 16 amino acids. CDR1 and CDR2 (germline): MNHNS, SASEGT. V gave up 6 bases and J gave up 5 bases; unmatched junction bases: 12. CDR3 sequence reads: CASSRLETSGINEQYF. DNA of the CDR3: TGTGCCAGCAGCAGATTGGAGACTAGCGGGATAAACGAGCAGTACTTC.

A few counts support this clonotype. This chain joins TRBV27 and TRBJ1-6; unclear D gene. The CDR3 length is 15 residues. V was clipped by 5 bases and J by 6 bases, with 14 bases between them. Germline CDR1 and CDR2: MNHEY and SMNVEV (reference sequence). CDR3 coding DNA: TGTGCCAGCAGTCCCTCGTGGCTAGGTAATTCACCCCTCCACTTT. Translating gives CASSPSWLGNSPLHF.